A single sample gave rise to the 2 T cell receptor beta chains below, sequenced in a study of CD8+ T cells in alopecia areata. Isolated RNA was reverse transcribed into cDNA used as the sequencing template. Sequencing used immunoSEQ multiplex PCR; TCRdb keeps in-frame clones, though not all of them. The sample has about 180,000 clones, 50% to 60% seen once. This specimen consisted of CD4+ T cells sorted from blood, obtained at week 0. Source of these receptors: a human donor with alopecia areata.

The chain joins TRBV5-1 to TRBJ2-4, with 11 bases matching TRBD1. The germline V gene encodes CDR1 SGHRS and CDR2 YFSETQ. The trim removed 4 bases at V and 9 bases at J, leaving 18 bases unmatched. The CDR3 is made up of 18 amino acids. The chain's CDR3 is CASSPIGADRGLLSIQYF. CDR3 coding DNA: TGCGCCAGCAGCCCCATCGGTGCGGACAGGGGGCTTCTGAGCATTCAGTACTTC.

This clone has ten or more counts. The chain couples TRBV7-2 to TRBJ2-3, with TRBD1 matching over 9 bases. This CDR3 region has 16 residues. J lost 0 bases, V lost 5 bases, and 6 bases had no gene match. The germline CDR1 and CDR2 sequences are SGHTA and FQGNSA. In DNA form, the CDR3 reads TGTGCCAGCAGCCTGTACAGGGGGCCTAGCACAGATACGCAGTATTTT. Translating it yields CASSLYRGPSTDTQYF.